A selection of T cell receptor beta chains follows, all from one sample in a study of blood T cell repertoires in COVID-19. Sequencing used immunoSEQ multiplex PCR; TCRdb keeps in-frame clones, though not all of them. In the table there are about half a million clones, about 88% of which are singletons. The sample taken for sequencing was peripheral blood. These receptors were taken from a man younger than 35 with COVID-19, enrolled during active disease. Each CDR3 is given with its conserved first and last residue. A D gene is named only where the DNA matches it firmly. Where a row states a size, it is once, few, many or the class of an expanded clone; other rows omit it.

v_gene: TRBV19; len: 15; abundance: -; d_gene: TRBD1; j_gene: TRBJ1-1; CDR3nt: TGTGCCAGTACTCAGGGGGCTTACGGGAACACTGAAGCTTTCTTT; CDR3aa: CASTQGAYGNTEAFF
v_gene: TRBV27; len: 18; abundance: -; d_gene: TRBD1; j_gene: TRBJ1-4; CDR3nt: TGTGCCAGCAGTTTTATAGGACAGGGGGTGGCAACTAATGAAAAACTGTTTTTT; CDR3aa: CASSFIGQGVATNEKLFF
v_gene: TRBV18; len: 16; abundance: -; d_gene: -; j_gene: TRBJ2-6; CDR3nt: TGTGCCAGCTCACTTCTAGAGGCCTCTGGGGCCAACGTCCTGACTTTC; CDR3aa: CASSLLEASGANVLTF
v_gene: TRBV7-9; len: 14; abundance: -; d_gene: -; j_gene: TRBJ2-1; CDR3nt: TGTGCCAGCAGCCCCCCCGGGGTGTACAATGAGCAGTTCTTC; CDR3aa: CASSPPGVYNEQFF
v_gene: TRBV4-1; len: 18; abundance: -; d_gene: TRBD2; j_gene: TRBJ2-1; CDR3nt: TGCGCCAGCAGCCATTTGGTCGCGCTAGCGGGAGTTAACAATGAGCAGTTCTTC; CDR3aa: CASSHLVALAGVNNEQFF
v_gene: TRBV19; len: 13; abundance: -; d_gene: TRBD1; j_gene: TRBJ1-1; CDR3nt: TGTGCCAGTAACCGGGACAGGGAGGCTGAAGCTTTCTTT; CDR3aa: CASNRDREAEAFF
v_gene: TRBV5-1; len: 15; abundance: -; d_gene: -; j_gene: TRBJ1-2; CDR3nt: TGCGCCAGCAGCTTGGAGGCCGGGGAGGGAGATGGCTACACCTTC; CDR3aa: CASSLEAGEGDGYTF
v_gene: TRBV6-5; len: 15; abundance: -; d_gene: -; j_gene: TRBJ1-6; CDR3nt: TGTGCCAGCATCCGCACAGGGAAAGGAGATTCACCCCTCCACTTT; CDR3aa: CASIRTGKGDSPLHF
v_gene: TRBV6-5; len: 13; abundance: -; d_gene: TRBD1; j_gene: TRBJ1-1; CDR3nt: TGTGCCAGCAGAAAAGGGACAGGCGGTGAAGCTTTCTTT; CDR3aa: CASRKGTGGEAFF
v_gene: TRBV14; len: 13; abundance: -; d_gene: TRBD1; j_gene: TRBJ1-2; CDR3nt: TGTGCCAGCAGCCGGGACAGGGGTGAGGGCTACACCTTC; CDR3aa: CASSRDRGEGYTF
v_gene: TRBV3-1/TRBV3-2; len: 17; abundance: -; d_gene: TRBD2; j_gene: TRBJ2-2; CDR3nt: TGTGCCAGCAGCCAACCCGGACTAGCGGGAACCACCGGGGAGCTGTTTTTT; CDR3aa: CASSQPGLAGTTGELFF
v_gene: TRBV6-1; len: 14; abundance: -; d_gene: -; j_gene: TRBJ2-3; CDR3nt: TGTGCCAGCAGTGAAGGTTACTTCACAGATACGCAGTATTTT; CDR3aa: CASSEGYFTDTQYF
v_gene: TRBV18; len: 15; abundance: -; d_gene: TRBD1; j_gene: TRBJ1-4; CDR3nt: TGTGCCAGCTCACCACGCAGGGGGCCTAGTGAAAAACTGTTTTTT; CDR3aa: CASSPRRGPSEKLFF
v_gene: TRBV5-1; len: 15; abundance: -; d_gene: TRBD2; j_gene: TRBJ2-5; CDR3nt: TGCGCCAGCAGCTTGGTGACTAGCGGGAGGGAGACCCAGTACTTC; CDR3aa: CASSLVTSGRETQYF
v_gene: TRBV27; len: 14; abundance: -; d_gene: TRBD1; j_gene: TRBJ2-7; CDR3nt: TGTGCCAGCAGTAGGGACAGGGTAGCGTACGAGCAGTACTTC; CDR3aa: CASSRDRVAYEQYF
v_gene: TRBV2; len: 13; abundance: -; d_gene: -; j_gene: TRBJ1-1; CDR3nt: TGTGCCAGCAGGGTCCCCGGTGACACTGAAGCTTTCTTT; CDR3aa: CASRVPGDTEAFF
v_gene: TRBV28; len: 14; abundance: once; d_gene: -; j_gene: TRBJ2-2; CDR3nt: TGTGCCAGCAGTTTTGGCAGGGAGGCCGGGGAGCTGTTTTTT; CDR3aa: CASSFGREAGELFF
v_gene: TRBV19; len: 16; abundance: -; d_gene: TRBD2; j_gene: TRBJ2-5; CDR3nt: TGTGCCAGTAGTAAAGGACTAGCGGGATACCAAGAGACCCAGTACTTC; CDR3aa: CASSKGLAGYQETQYF
v_gene: TRBV6-6; len: 14; abundance: few; d_gene: TRBD1; j_gene: TRBJ1-5; CDR3nt: TGTGCCAGCAGGACAGGGACGGGCAATCAGCCCCAGCATTTT; CDR3aa: CASRTGTGNQPQHF
v_gene: TRBV5-8; len: 13; abundance: -; d_gene: -; j_gene: TRBJ2-5; CDR3nt: TGTGCCAGCAGCTCAGGGCCCCGGGAGACCCAGTACTTC; CDR3aa: CASSSGPRETQYF
v_gene: TRBV7-3; len: 16; abundance: -; d_gene: TRBD2; j_gene: TRBJ2-2; CDR3nt: TGTGCCAGCAGCCCTCGACTAGCGGGAAAAACCGGGGAGCTGTTTTTT; CDR3aa: CASSPRLAGKTGELFF